This note documents a single TCR beta chain sequence. Its antigen is not identified. A much larger clone differs from this one at a single base, so this may be a read error. From germline, CDR1 is DFQATT and CDR2 SNEGSKA (reference sequence). The CDR3 loop spans 12 amino acids. This sample was included in a study of blood T cells in healthy people across ages. Together with a sample-barcoded 5' primer, a J-beta primer mix was included in a second PCR lasting about 7 to 11 cycles. Each CDR3 protein is one row after TCRdb ran MiXCR on the 5' RACE reads. The table includes 650,000 to 700,000 distinct CDR3 sequences, about 50% detected once. Whole-study findings and limits: TCR beta diversity tracked closely with naive T cell percentage.

The chain joins TRBV20-1 to TRBJ1-2; D gene uncertain. Sequenced input: blood. The clonotype was recovered from a woman older than 75 in good health. The CDR3 DNA follows: TGCGGTGCTAGAGAGGAAGGCTATGGCTACACCTTC. Amino acids: CGAREEGYGYTF.